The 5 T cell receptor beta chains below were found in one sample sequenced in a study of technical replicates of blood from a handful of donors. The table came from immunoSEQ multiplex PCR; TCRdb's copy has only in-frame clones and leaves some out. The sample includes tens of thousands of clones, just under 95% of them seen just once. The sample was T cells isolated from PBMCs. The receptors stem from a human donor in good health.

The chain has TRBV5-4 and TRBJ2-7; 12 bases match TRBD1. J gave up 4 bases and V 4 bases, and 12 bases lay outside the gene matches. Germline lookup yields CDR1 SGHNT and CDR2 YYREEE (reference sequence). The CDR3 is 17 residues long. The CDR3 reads CASSPGPGTGGAYEQYF. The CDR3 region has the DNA TGTGCCAGCAGCCCCGGGCCCGGGACAGGGGGCGCGTACGAGCAGTACTTC. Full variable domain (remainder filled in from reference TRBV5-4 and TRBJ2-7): ETGVTQSPTHLIKTRGQQVTLRCSSQSGHNTVSWYQQALGQGPQFIFQYYREEENGRGNFPPRFSGLQFPNYSSELNVNALELDDSALYLCASSPGPGTGGAYEQYFGPGTRLTVT.

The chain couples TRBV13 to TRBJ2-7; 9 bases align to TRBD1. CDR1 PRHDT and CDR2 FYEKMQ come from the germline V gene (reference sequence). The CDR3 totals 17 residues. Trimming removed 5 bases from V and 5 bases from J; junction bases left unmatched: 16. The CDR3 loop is CASSTGSGTGIFHEQYF. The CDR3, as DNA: TGTGCCAGCAGCACGGGCTCCGGGACAGGGATATTCCACGAGCAGTACTTC.

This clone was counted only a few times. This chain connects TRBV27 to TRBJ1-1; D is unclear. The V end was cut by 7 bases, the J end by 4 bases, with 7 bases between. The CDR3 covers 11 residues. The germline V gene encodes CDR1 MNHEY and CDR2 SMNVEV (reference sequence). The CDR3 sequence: CASITATEAFF. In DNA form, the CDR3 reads TGTGCCAGCATTACAGCCACTGAAGCTTTCTTT.

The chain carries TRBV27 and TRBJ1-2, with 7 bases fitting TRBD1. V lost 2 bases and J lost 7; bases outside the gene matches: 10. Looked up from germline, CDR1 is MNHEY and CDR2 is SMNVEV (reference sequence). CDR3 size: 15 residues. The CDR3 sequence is CASSLNRDSPLGYTF. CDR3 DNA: TGTGCCAGCAGTTTAAACCGGGACAGCCCTCTTGGCTACACCTTC.

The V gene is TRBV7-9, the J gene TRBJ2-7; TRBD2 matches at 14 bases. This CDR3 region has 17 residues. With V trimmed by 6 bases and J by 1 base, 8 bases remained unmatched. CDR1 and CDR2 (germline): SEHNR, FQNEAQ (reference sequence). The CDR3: CASSAGGTSGSSYEQYF. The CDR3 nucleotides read TGTGCCAGCAGTGCGGGGGGGACTAGCGGGAGTTCCTACGAGCAGTACTTC. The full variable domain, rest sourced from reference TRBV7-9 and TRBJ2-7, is DTGVSQNPRHKITKRGQNVTFRCDPISEHNRLYWYRQTLGQGPEFLTYFQNEAQLEKSRLLSDRFSAERPKGSFSTLEIQRTEQGDSAMYLCASSAGGTSGSSYEQYFGPGTRLTVT.